The 25 T cell receptor beta chains below were found in one sample sequenced in a study of blood T cell repertoires in COVID-19. TCRdb's copy holds only in-frame clones and misses some; the assay was immunoSEQ multiplex PCR. This table has approximately 260,000 clones, 85% to 90% appearing once. What was sequenced was peripheral blood. The source of these receptors is a man aged 18 to 29 with active or convalescent COVID-19.

The sample holds one count of this clone. J is TRBJ1-2 and V is TRBV14; D remains unclear. The CDR3 extends over 13 amino acids. The V gene lost 4 bases and the J gene lost 9 bases, with 15 bases spanning the gap. Germline V gene data show CDR1 as SGHDN and CDR2 as FVKESK. CDR3 region: CASSPLAGSRYTF. CDR3 DNA: TGTGCCAGCAGCCCCCTGGCGGGGTCGCGCTACACCTTC.

This chain links TRBV6-5 with TRBJ1-2; 7 positions agree with TRBD1. Germline-derived CDR1 and CDR2 are MNHEY and SVGAGI. J gave up 6 bases and V 5 bases, and 9 bases lay outside the gene matches. The CDR3 is 14 residues long. CDR3 sequence reads: CASSLAGGPDGYTF. The CDR3 coding sequence is TGTGCCAGCAGTCTGGCAGGGGGGCCTGATGGCTACACCTTC.

The CDR3 spells CASSQDRGRTEAFF. In DNA, the CDR3 is TGTGCCAGCAGCCAAGATCGGGGTCGGACTGAAGCTTTCTTT. This chain uses TRBV4-2 with TRBJ1-1; D gene uncertain. Germline V gene data show CDR1 as LGHNA and CDR2 as YNFKEQ. The CDR3 sequence is 14 residues long. Between the trimmed V and J ends, which lost 0 bases and 5 bases, there was a span of 10 bases.

This chain links TRBV2 with TRBJ1-6; D unresolved. Germline CDR1 and CDR2: SNHLY and FYNNEI. The length of the CDR3 is 12 residues. With 5 bases removed from V and 5 bases from J, the gap between germline ends came to 4 bases. This CDR3 reads CASSPDNSPLHF. The CDR3 DNA is TGTGCCAGCAGTCCCGATAATTCACCCCTCCACTTT. The variable domain in full, with the rest retrieved from reference TRBV2 and TRBJ1-6, is EPEVTQTPSHQVTQMGQEVILRCVPISNHLYFYWYRQILGQKVEFLVSFYNNEISEKSEIFDDQFSVERPDGSNFTLKIRSTKLEDSAMYFCASSPDNSPLHFGNGTRLTVT.

The chain carries TRBV7-2 and TRBJ2-2; weak D call: TRBD1 (6 bases). There are 17 residues in the CDR3. Trimming took 5 bases from V and 4 from J, leaving 20 bases between them. In germline, CDR1 is SGHTA, CDR2 FQGNSA. The CDR3 nucleotides are TGTGCCAGCAGCCCCATGGGGGCTAGATATCGCACCGGGGAGCTGTTTTTT. Translation gives CASSPMGARYRTGELFF.

This chain connects TRBV19 to TRBJ1-3; unclear D gene. This CDR3 has 13 amino acids. With 3 bases removed from V and 3 bases from J, the gap between germline ends came to 6 bases. Germline V gene sequence: CDR1 LNHDA, CDR2 SQIVND (reference sequence). CDR3 bases: TGTGCCAGTAGTATGGTACTTGGAAACACCATATATTTT. As protein: CASSMVLGNTIYF.

This clone was counted only a few times. The chain recombines TRBV12-5 with TRBJ1-5; D remains ambiguous. Trimming cost V 0 bases and J 2 bases, with 14 bases left between them. The CDR3 extends over 17 amino acids. Germline V gives CDR1 LGHNT, CDR2 FRNRAP. In DNA form, the CDR3 reads TGTGCTAGTGGTTTGGTAGCTACGGCAGGTCGCAATCAGCCCCAGCATTTT. This encodes CASGLVATAGRNQPQHF.

This chain connects TRBV28 to TRBJ2-7; D is unresolved. Per the germline V gene, CDR1 is MDHEN and CDR2 is SYDVKM. The germline V and J ends were trimmed by 4 bases and 12 bases, with 16 bases remaining between them. The length of the CDR3 is 12 residues. The CDR3 loop reads CASSSEKLGLYF. In nucleotides, the CDR3 is TGTGCCAGCAGTTCTGAGAAACTTGGTCTGTACTTC. The complete variable domain, with remaining parts taken from reference TRBV28 and TRBJ2-7, reads DVKVTQSSRYLVKRTGEKVFLECVQDMDHENMFWYRQDPGLGLRLIYFSYDVKMKEKGDIPEGYSVSREKKERFSLILESASTNQTSMYLCASSSEKLGLYFGPGTRLTVT.

The J gene is TRBJ2-6, the V gene TRBV6-1; 7 nucleotides align to TRBD1. After removal of 1 base from V and 4 bases from J, the junction contained 1 base not matched to a gene. The CDR3 extends over 15 amino acids. Germline CDR1 and CDR2: MNHNS and SASEGT. The CDR3 loop is CASSEEGGGANVLTF. CDR3 bases: TGTGCCAGCAGTGAAGAAGGGGGCGGGGCCAACGTCCTGACTTTC.

The J gene is TRBJ2-7, the V gene TRBV9, with unresolved D. V gave up 3 bases and J gave up 3 bases, with 16 bases separating them. This CDR3 has 15 amino acids. Germline CDR1 is SGDLS and CDR2 is YYNGEE. The CDR3 DNA reads TGTGCCAGCAGCGCTGCGACACAGCCTTTCTACGAGCAGTACTTC. It encodes CASSAATQPFYEQYF.

The rearrangement uses TRBV7-9 and TRBJ2-1; TRBD1 might be the D (5 bases). Trimming took 6 bases from V and 0 from J, leaving 12 bases between them. Germline-derived CDR1 and CDR2 are SEHNR and FQNEAQ (reference sequence). The CDR3 covers 15 residues. The CDR3 sequence is CASRFGTGSYNEQFF. CDR3 coding DNA: TGTGCCAGCAGGTTCGGCACAGGCTCCTACAATGAGCAGTTCTTC.

The J gene is TRBJ1-2, the V gene TRBV7-9, with D uncertain. This CDR3 is built from 14 residues. The V gene's germline CDR1 is SEHNR and CDR2 FQNEAQ (reference sequence). The V and J ends lost 1 base and 0 bases respectively, with 6 bases between them. The CDR3: CASSLVPANYGYTF. CDR3 bases: TGTGCCAGCAGCTTAGTGCCAGCTAACTATGGCTACACCTTC.

V gene TRBV19 combines with J gene TRBJ2-7; D possibly corresponds to TRBD2 (6 bases). Germline V gene sequence: CDR1 LNHDA, CDR2 SQIVND (reference sequence). The CDR3 spans 14 residues. V lost 5 bases and J 4 bases, leaving 15 bases between the germline ends. The CDR3 sequence: CASSDRPGEYEQYF. For the CDR3, the DNA is TGTGCCAGTAGTGACCGCCCGGGGGAGTACGAGCAGTACTTC.

The V call is TRBV4-3, the J call TRBJ2-4, with 13 nucleotides matching TRBD2. CDR3 length: 18 amino acids. With V trimmed by 0 bases and J by 5 bases, 7 bases remained unmatched. The germline V gene has CDR1 LGHNA and CDR2 YSLEER. CDR3 DNA sequence: TGCGCCAGCAGCCAAGAACTAGCGGGAGGGGTATTCGAAAACATTCAGTACTTC. Its translation is CASSQELAGGVFENIQYF.

CDR3 sequence reads: CASSERALGGYTF. The CDR3 bases are TGTGCCAGCAGTGAGCGGGCCCTTGGGGGCTACACCTTC. The chain is built from TRBV25-1 and TRBJ1-2; D unclear. CDR3 length: 13 amino acids. Germline V CDR1 and CDR2: MGHDK, SYGVNS. Trimming removed 3 bases from V and 8 bases from J, with 13 bases in between.

In this sample, this clone turned up a few times. The V gene is TRBV2, the J gene TRBJ1-6; TRBD1 matches 8 bases. This CDR3 spans 15 amino acids. Germline CDR1 SNHLY, CDR2 FYNNEI. V lost 3 bases and J lost 13; bases outside the gene matches: 11. This CDR3 reads CASSEQGAHSGPLHF. CDR3 in DNA: TGTGCCAGCAGTGAGCAGGGGGCGCACTCTGGTCCCCTCCACTTT.

The chain is built from TRBV9 and TRBJ1-1; D gene unclear. Germline V gene sequence: CDR1 SGDLS, CDR2 YYNGEE. This CDR3 contains 15 residues. V lost 0 bases and J lost 3, with 12 bases in between. The CDR3 DNA reads as TGTGCCAGCAGCGTAGAAGCGGAGAGGTACACTGAAGCTTTCTTT. This gives the protein CASSVEAERYTEAFF. The full variable domain, with the rest looked up from reference TRBV9 and TRBJ1-1, is DSGVTQTPKHLITATGQRVTLRCSPRSGDLSVYWYQQSLDQGLQFLIQYYNGEERAKGNILERFSAQQFPDLHSELNLSSLELGDSALYFCASSVEAERYTEAFFGQGTRLTVV.

The chain links TRBV7-9 to TRBJ2-2; TRBD1 matches at 8 bases. The CDR3 consists of 17 residues. Germline V gene sequence: CDR1 SEHNR, CDR2 FQNEAQ (reference sequence). After removal of 7 bases from V and 5 bases from J, the junction contained 15 bases not matched to a gene. The CDR3 loop is CASTFGVGTGRTGELFF. The DNA of the CDR3 is TGTGCCAGCACCTTCGGTGTCGGGACAGGTCGGACCGGGGAGCTGTTTTTT.

The chain links TRBV5-1 to TRBJ2-2; the D is unclear. With 6 bases removed from V and 3 bases from J, the gap between germline ends came to 6 bases. The CDR3 covers 12 residues. Germline values: CDR1 SGHRS, CDR2 YFSETQ. The CDR3 reads CASTSYTGELFF. For the CDR3, the DNA is TGCGCCAGCACTTCCTACACCGGGGAGCTGTTTTTT.

The chain combines TRBV4-1 with TRBJ1-1, with D perhaps matching TRBD1 (5 bases). Looked up from germline, CDR1 is MGHRA and CDR2 is YSYEKL. The CDR3 is made up of 14 amino acids. The germline V and J ends were trimmed by 3 bases and 0 bases, with 8 bases remaining between them. The CDR3 protein is CASSHSGLNTEAFF. The CDR3 coding sequence is TGCGCCAGCAGCCATTCAGGGTTGAACACTGAAGCTTTCTTT.

This chain uses TRBV4-3 with TRBJ1-1, with D maybe TRBD1 (5 bases). The CDR3 length is 14 residues. The ends were cut back, 0 bases at V and 6 bases at J, with 11 bases in the middle. Germline V lookup: CDR1 LGHNA, CDR2 YSLEER. The CDR3 bases are TGCGCCAGCAGCCAAGATGGTCAGGGCCCTGAAGCTTTCTTT. Protein product: CASSQDGQGPEAFF.

The rearrangement joins TRBV7-3 to TRBJ2-3; possibly TRBD1 for D (6 bases). CDR3 length: 14 residues. The V gene lost 5 bases and the J gene lost 0 bases, with 9 bases spanning the gap. Germline CDR1 is SGHTA and CDR2 is FQGTGA. The CDR3 is CASSQTGSTDTQYF. The CDR3 DNA sequence: TGTGCCAGCAGCCAAACAGGGAGCACAGATACGCAGTATTTT.

J is TRBJ2-2 and V is TRBV9; 7 bases agree with TRBD2. Per the germline V gene, CDR1 is SGDLS and CDR2 is YYNGEE. The CDR3 consists of 17 residues. The ends lost 7 bases at V and 4 bases at J; junction bases unmatched: 16. The CDR3 coding sequence is TGTGCCAGCGCTCCGAGGAGGGCGGGGGAAAGCACCGGGGAGCTGTTTTTT. This translates into CASAPRRAGESTGELFF.

V gene TRBV5-1 combines with J gene TRBJ2-3; maybe TRBD1 (5 bases). V was cut by 3 bases and J by 4 bases, with 12 bases left in between. Germline CDR1 reads SGHRS; CDR2 reads YFSETQ. CDR3 length equals 14 residues. For the CDR3, the DNA is TGCGCCAGCAGCTCCCGACAGCGAGCAGATACGCAGTATTTT. It specifies CASSSRQRADTQYF.

This CDR3 reads CASSLVGSSYEQYF. The CDR3 DNA follows: TGTGCCAGCAGCTTGGTGGGGAGCTCCTACGAGCAGTACTTC. The V and J genes are TRBV5-6 and TRBJ2-7; D might be TRBD2 (5 bases). The V and J ends lost 0 bases and 0 bases respectively, with 7 bases between them. Germline CDR1 is SGHDT and CDR2 is YYEEEE. The CDR3 extends over 14 amino acids.